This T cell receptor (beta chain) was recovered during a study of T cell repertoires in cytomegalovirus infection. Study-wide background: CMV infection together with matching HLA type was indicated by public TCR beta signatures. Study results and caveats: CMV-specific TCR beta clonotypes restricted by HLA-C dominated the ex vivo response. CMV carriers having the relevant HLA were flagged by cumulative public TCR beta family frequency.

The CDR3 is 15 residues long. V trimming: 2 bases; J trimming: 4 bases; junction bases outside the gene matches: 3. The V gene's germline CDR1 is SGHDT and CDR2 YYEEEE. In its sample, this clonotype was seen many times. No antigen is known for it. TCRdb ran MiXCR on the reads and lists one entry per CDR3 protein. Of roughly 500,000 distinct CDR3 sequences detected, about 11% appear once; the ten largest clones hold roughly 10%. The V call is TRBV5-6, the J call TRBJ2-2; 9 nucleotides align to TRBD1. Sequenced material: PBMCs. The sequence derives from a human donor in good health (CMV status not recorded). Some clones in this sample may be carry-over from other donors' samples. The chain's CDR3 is CASSFRDRVTGELFF. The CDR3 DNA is TGTGCCAGCAGCTTCCGGGACAGGGTCACCGGGGAGCTGTTTTTT.